These T cell receptor beta chains were read from a single sample in a study of cytomegalovirus exposure and HLA in healthy donors. Here immunoSEQ multiplex PCR was the method, and the copy in TCRdb shows in-frame clones only, minus some. The sample has 60,000 to 85,000 clones, 84% seen once; the top ten hold 15% to 20%. Input material: PBMCs. The receptors shown here come from a man between 65 and 79 years old in good health and CMV-seropositive. The CDR3 runs from the conserved cysteine through the conserved F or W. D genes are given only for firm matches. Not every row has a clone size; where given, it reads once, few, many or a size class.

clone_size d_call j_call v_call cdr3_length cdr3_nt cdr3_aa
. . TRBJ1-2 TRBV6-1 15 TGTGCCAGCAGTGAAGGCGCCGCGAGGGCCTATGGCTACACCTTC CASSEGAARAYGYTF
. . TRBJ2-5 TRBV5-1 15 TGCGCCAGCAGCTTGGGGGGTCTAGCTCAAGAGACCCAGTACTTC CASSLGGLAQETQYF
. . TRBJ1-4 TRBV7-9 13 TGTGCCAGCAGCTTAGAAAGGAGTGAAAAACTGTTTTTT CASSLERSEKLFF
. . TRBJ2-3 TRBV14 13 TGTGCCAGCAGCCAAGAAAGAGGAGATACGCAGTATTTT CASSQERGDTQYF
. TRBD1 TRBJ1-4 TRBV18 16 TGTGCCAGCTCACCATCCCGACAGGGGGCAAGAGAAAAACTGTTTTTT CASSPSRQGAREKLFF
. TRBD2 TRBJ2-1 TRBV5-1 14 TGCGCCAGTGCGGGGACTAGCGGGAGAGACGAGCAGTTCTTC CASAGTSGRDEQFF
. . TRBJ1-1 TRBV18 15 TGTGCCAGCTCACCGTCAGGTGGGCGGAACACTGAAGCTTTCTTT CASSPSGGRNTEAFF
once TRBD2 TRBJ2-7 TRBV19 13 TGTGCCAGTAACCGCGGGAGGGGTTACGAGCAGTACTTC CASNRGRGYEQYF
. TRBD2 TRBJ2-7 TRBV6-5 14 TGTGCCAGCAGCCATAGCGGGAGGGTGTACGAGCAGTACTTC CASSHSGRVYEQYF
few TRBD1 TRBJ2-3 TRBV2 14 TGTGCCAGCAGACAGGGGGGAATTGCAGATACGCAGTATTTT CASRQGGIADTQYF
. TRBD1 TRBJ2-7 TRBV18 16 TGTGCCAGCTCACCACGGTCTGCGACAGGGCAAAACGAGCAGTACTTC CASSPRSATGQNEQYF
. TRBD1 TRBJ1-1 TRBV7-9 14 TGTGCCAGCAGCCGACAGGGCGTGAACACTGAAGCTTTCTTT CASSRQGVNTEAFF
. . TRBJ2-7 TRBV6-6 12 TGTGCCAGCAGTTACTTGGAGAGCGAGCAGTACTTC CASSYLESEQYF
. TRBD1 TRBJ1-3 TRBV7-9 15 TGTGCCAGCAGCTTAGCGGGACAGTCTGGAAACACCATATATTTT CASSLAGQSGNTIYF
. TRBD2 TRBJ2-1 TRBV5-1 18 TGCGCCAGCAGCTCGCTAGCGGGACAATCCAGCTCCTACAATGAGCAGTTCTTC CASSSLAGQSSSYNEQFF
. . TRBJ1-6 TRBV27 13 TGTGCCAGCAGAGGGGGTCAGCATTCACCCCTCCACTTT CASRGGQHSPLHF
. . TRBJ1-1 TRBV6-5 13 TGTGCCAGCAGACTTCTTATGAACACTGAAGCTTTCTTT CASRLLMNTEAFF
once TRBD1 TRBJ2-7 TRBV10-3 12 TGTGCCATCGGGATGACAGGGTACGAGCAGTACTTC CAIGMTGYEQYF
. TRBD1 TRBJ1-1 TRBV25-1 16 TGTGCCAGCAGTGAATGGGGGACAGGGGGAAGGACTGAAGCTTTCTTT CASSEWGTGGRTEAFF
. TRBD2 TRBJ2-1 TRBV11-2 16 TGTGCCAGCAGCTTAGGTGCGGGAGGGCCCTACAATGAGCAGTTCTTC CASSLGAGGPYNEQFF
few . TRBJ2-1 TRBV9 16 TGTGCCAGCAGCGTTTGGGGAACAGGGACCTACAATGAGCAGTTCTTC CASSVWGTGTYNEQFF
once . TRBJ2-7 TRBV5-1 14 TGCGCCAGCAGCCCCCGGGAGCGATCCTACGAGCAGTACTTC CASSPRERSYEQYF
. TRBD2 TRBJ2-1 TRBV7-3 17 TGTGCCAGCAGCCAGACAACCGGGACTAGCGGGAGTAATGAGCAGTTCTTC CASSQTTGTSGSNEQFF
. TRBD1 TRBJ1-3 TRBV30 15 TGTGCCTGGACCGTAGGGCAGGGGGCTGGAAACACCATATATTTT CAWTVGQGAGNTIYF
. . TRBJ2-6 TRBV6-5 15 TGTGCCAGCAGTTACTCGCAGTCTGGGGCCAACGTCCTGACTTTC CASSYSQSGANVLTF
few . TRBJ1-5 TRBV6-1 14 TGTGCCAGCAGTGAATTTGGGAGGAATCAGCCCCAGCATTTT CASSEFGRNQPQHF
. . TRBJ2-2 TRBV18 14 TGTGCCAGCTCACCAACTACAGGGTTACGGGAGCTGTTTTTT CASSPTTGLRELFF
. . TRBJ2-1 TRBV2 11 TGTGCCAGCAGGTTGGACAGCGAGCAGTTCTTC CASRLDSEQFF
. . TRBJ2-4 TRBV6-1 15 TGTGCCAGCAGTGATAGGACAGTGGGAAAAAACATTCAGTACTTC CASSDRTVGKNIQYF
. TRBD2 TRBJ2-3 TRBV2 13 TGTGCCACTAGCATCGGGGGGTCAGATACGCAGTATTTT CATSIGGSDTQYF
. TRBD1 TRBJ1-5 TRBV19 16 TGTGCCAGTAGTATAGCCGGGGGACAGGGGTGGCAGCCCCAGCATTTT CASSIAGGQGWQPQHF
. TRBD1 TRBJ2-3 TRBV7-9 14 TGTGCCAGCAGCTTACAGGGGGCTGAAGATACGCAGTATTTT CASSLQGAEDTQYF
once TRBD1 TRBJ2-1 TRBV29-1 14 TGCAGCGTTCGGTGGGGACAGGGGGGAAGTGAGCAGTTCTTC CSVRWGQGGSEQFF
. TRBD1 TRBJ1-5 TRBV11-2 15 TGTGCCAGCAGCTTGGGACAGGGTGGCAATCAGCCCCAGCATTTT CASSLGQGGNQPQHF
few TRBD1 TRBJ2-3 TRBV7-2 16 TGTGCCAGCAGCGCAGACAGGGGGGGAGGGACAGATACGCAGTATTTT CASSADRGGGTDTQYF
. TRBD2 TRBJ2-3 TRBV4-3 16 TGCGCCAGCAGCCAAGATCCTAGCGGGAGGCCCAATACGCAGTATTTT CASSQDPSGRPNTQYF